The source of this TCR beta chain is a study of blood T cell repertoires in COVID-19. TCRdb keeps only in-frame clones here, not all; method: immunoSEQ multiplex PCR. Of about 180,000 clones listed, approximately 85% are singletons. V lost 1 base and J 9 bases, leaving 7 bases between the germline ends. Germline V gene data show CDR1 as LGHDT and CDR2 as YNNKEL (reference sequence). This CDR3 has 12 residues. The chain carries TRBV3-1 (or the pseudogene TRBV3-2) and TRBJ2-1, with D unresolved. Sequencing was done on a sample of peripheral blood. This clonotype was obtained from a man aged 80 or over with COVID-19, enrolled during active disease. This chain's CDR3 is CASSQVPLEQFF. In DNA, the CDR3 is TGTGCCAGCAGCCAAGTTCCTCTTGAGCAGTTCTTC.